The 7 T cell receptor beta chains presented below share a single source sample, sequenced in a study of cytomegalovirus exposure and HLA in healthy donors. Data came from immunoSEQ multiplex PCR; TCRdb stores just in-frame clones and leaves some out. This repertoire shows about 110,000 clones, more than 90% found once; its top ten account for 0.67%. Sequencing was done on a sample of PBMCs. Every receptor here comes from a young woman in good health and CMV-seronegative.

This chain links TRBV5-1 with TRBJ2-5; 16 positions match TRBD2. The CDR3 has 19 residues. Germline trimming cut 0 bases from V and 2 bases from J; bases unmatched to any gene: 7. CDR1 is SGHRS and CDR2 is YFSETQ in the germline V gene. The CDR3 nucleotides read TGCGCCAGCAGCTTGGCCCCGGGACTAGCGGGGGGGATACAAGAGACCCAGTACTTC. Protein sequence: CASSLAPGLAGGIQETQYF.

The chain couples TRBV6-5 to TRBJ1-3, with D tentatively TRBD1 (5 bases). The germline gives CDR1 MNHEY, CDR2 SVGAGI. Trimming pared 5 bases from V and 1 base from J, leaving 6 bases between. This CDR3 is 13 amino acids long. CDR3 sequence reads: CASSTGSGNTIYF. The CDR3 DNA is TGTGCCAGCAGTACAGGATCTGGAAACACCATATATTTT.

The chain is built from TRBV6-1 and TRBJ2-1; TRBD1 matches at 8 bases. The ends lost 1 base at V and 7 bases at J; junction bases unmatched: 6. CDR3 length: 15 amino acids. Germline V gives CDR1 MNHNS, CDR2 SASEGT. CDR3 nucleotides: TGTGCCAGCAGTGAAGGGACAGGGTCCCTTAATGAGCAGTTCTTC. Its translation: CASSEGTGSLNEQFF.

This chain connects TRBV5-1 to TRBJ2-1, with 8 positions matching TRBD2. The CDR3 is 14 residues long. Germline CDR1 is SGHRS and CDR2 is YFSETQ. The V and J ends lost 4 bases and 4 bases, in that order; junction bases with no gene match: 4. Here the CDR3 reads CASSPSGGYNEQFF. The CDR3 region has the DNA TGCGCCAGCAGCCCGAGCGGGGGTTACAATGAGCAGTTCTTC.

This chain connects TRBV20-1 to TRBJ1-1; D not certain. Looked up from germline, CDR1 is DFQATT and CDR2 is SNEGSKA (reference sequence). The V and J ends lost 3 bases and 7 bases respectively, with 6 bases between them. This CDR3 comprises 10 residues. The CDR3 sequence is CSARRDEAFF. In DNA form, the CDR3 reads TGCAGTGCTAGGAGGGATGAAGCTTTCTTT.

V is TRBV5-1 and J is TRBJ1-2, with 9 bases identical to TRBD1. The CDR3 contains 14 residues. With 5 bases clipped from V and 4 bases from J, the junction kept 6 bases outside the gene matches. CDR1 is SGHRS, CDR2 YFSETQ, per germline. CDR3: CASSAGQGTYGYTF. CDR3 nucleotides: TGCGCCAGCAGTGCCGGACAGGGGACCTATGGCTACACCTTC.

This clone was seen only once. V and J are TRBV27 and TRBJ2-2; 9 bases are shared with TRBD2. Germline trimming cut 5 bases from V and 3 bases from J; bases unmatched to any gene: 4. In germline, CDR1 is MNHEY, CDR2 SMNVEV (reference sequence). This CDR3 has 15 residues. The CDR3: CASSISGGHTGELFF. The CDR3 coding sequence is TGTGCCAGCAGTATCAGCGGGGGGCACACCGGGGAGCTGTTTTTT.